The present T cell receptor (beta chain) was sequenced within a study of tumor-infiltrating lymphocytes in primary liver carcinoma. At the level of the study: The tumors, T1-T3 N0M0 lesions, were about 4.2 to 10 cm across.

General study points: Tumor tissue displayed a significantly greater top-250-clone fraction than blood (p = 0.039). Merely about 7-24% of top clones occurred in all five tumor regions.

The researchers produced TCR beta cDNA from around 0.5 ug total RNA with a constant-region primer. Employing slightly modified ARM-PCR, three nested multiplex PCR rounds were run, and these gave rise to the TCR beta libraries. The study ran its first two PCR rounds for roughly 9 cycles each, using TRBV1-TRBV30 forward primers and a C-beta reverse primer. TCRdb recomputed calls from the multiplex PCR reads with MiXCR, one row per CDR3 protein. The sample lists approximately 100,000 distinct CDR3 sequences; about 70% were seen once. The ends lost 5 bases at V and 7 bases at J; junction bases unmatched: 3. This CDR3 spans 12 amino acids. Germline V CDR1 and CDR2: SGHAT, FQNNGV. By share, this clonotype counts as medium-sized. What it recognizes is unknown. Co-extraction yielded RNA and DNA from 20-30 mg of unsorted bulk tissue. The study found over 75% viable tumor cells in every tumor sample.

The origin of this receptor is a woman aged 60-75 years with primary liver carcinoma and hepatitis B virus infection. This chain links TRBV11-2 with TRBJ2-7; 9 positions match TRBD1. Sequenced: liver tumor tissue from sampling region 2. Noted subset: tumor region T2, inferior pole. The CDR3 loop reads CASSRTGEEQYF. The CDR3 DNA reads TGTGCCAGCAGCCGGACAGGGGAAGAGCAGTACTTC. Based on the CDR3 plus reference TRBV11-2 and TRBJ2-7, the full variable domain is EAGVAQSPRYKIIEKRQSVAFWCNPISGHATLYWYQQILGQGPKLLIQFQNNGVVDDSQLPKDRFSAERLKGVDSTLKIQPAKLEDSAVYLCASSRTGEEQYFGPGTRLTVT.